This TCR beta chain came from a study of T cell repertoires in cytomegalovirus infection (dated by TCRdb to the late 2010s). About the full investigation: Recently identified HLA-C-restricted CMV epitopes, whose presentation resists viral immunomodulation, were targeted by peptide stimulations together with well-studied HLA-B-restricted epitopes. The HLA type of each donor mattered for the analysis, because public TCR beta signatures pointed to carriage of CMV infection along with the matching HLA type.

Here is what the overall study found, with its caveats: In both this cohort and an independent roughly 350-donor cohort, the cumulative frequency of public TCR beta family members distinguished carriers of CMV infection plus the relevant HLA type. The ex vivo response was dominated by HLA-C-restricted CMV-specific TCR beta clonotypes, which also provided the single most frequent clonotype in two of eight donors.

The sample's treatment or condition, from its label and the paper: in vitro stimulation with specific CMV peptide epitopes to enrich CMV-specific T cells. Measured from the cysteine to the phenylalanine, the CDR3 is 13 residues long. CDR3 DNA is the only sequence kept; it has 39 bases, read in frame from the first base. CDR1 SGHVS and CDR2 FNYEAQ are derived from the germline V gene. Relative to germline, V is 7 bases shorter and J is 5 bases shorter, with 14 bases between their ends. This clonotype appeared many times. No antigen is known for it. There are no base qualities to consult, and no much larger clone falls within one base. Sequencing instrument: Illumina HiSeq 1500. TCRdb reworked the public reads: Q25 trimming with fastp, MiXCR clone assembly, productive beta chains retained. When rows share a CDR3 protein, they turn into one entry using the most common DNA and genes. Recorded for this sample are about 770,000 distinct CDR3 sequences; about 29% of them occurred a single time. Of the sample, 13% is held by the ten largest clones.

The material was cultured CD8+ T cells from PBMCs, obtained from culture after CMV antigen stimulation. The V gene is TRBV7-6 and the J gene is TRBJ1-1, and the D gene may be TRBD1, 5 bases matching. The sequence derives from a human donor in good health (CMV status not recorded). Some clones in this sample may be carry-over from other donors' samples. The nucleotides read TGTGCCAGCACCCTCCAGGGAGCAACTGAAGCTTTCTTT. This translates into CASTLQGATEAFF.